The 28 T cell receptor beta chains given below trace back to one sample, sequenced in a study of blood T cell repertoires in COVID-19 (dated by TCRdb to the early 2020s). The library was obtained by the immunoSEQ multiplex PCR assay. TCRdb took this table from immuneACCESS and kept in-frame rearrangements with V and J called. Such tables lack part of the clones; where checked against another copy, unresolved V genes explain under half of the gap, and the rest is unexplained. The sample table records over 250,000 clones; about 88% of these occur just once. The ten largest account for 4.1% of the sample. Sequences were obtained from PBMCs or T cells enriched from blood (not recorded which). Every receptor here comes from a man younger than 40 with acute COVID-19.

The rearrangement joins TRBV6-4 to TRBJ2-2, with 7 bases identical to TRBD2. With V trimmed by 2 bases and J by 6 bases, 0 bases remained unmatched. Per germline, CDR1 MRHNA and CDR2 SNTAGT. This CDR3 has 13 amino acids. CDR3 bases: TGTGCCAGCAGTGACGGACTAGCCGGGGAGCTGTTTTTT. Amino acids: CASSDGLAGELFF.

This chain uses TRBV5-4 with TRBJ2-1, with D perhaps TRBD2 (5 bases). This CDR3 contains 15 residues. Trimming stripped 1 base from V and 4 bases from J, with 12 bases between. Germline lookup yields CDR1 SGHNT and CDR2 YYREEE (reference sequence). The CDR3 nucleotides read TGTGCCAGCAGCTTGAGTGGGCGGGCTTACAATGAGCAGTTCTTC. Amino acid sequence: CASSLSGRAYNEQFF.

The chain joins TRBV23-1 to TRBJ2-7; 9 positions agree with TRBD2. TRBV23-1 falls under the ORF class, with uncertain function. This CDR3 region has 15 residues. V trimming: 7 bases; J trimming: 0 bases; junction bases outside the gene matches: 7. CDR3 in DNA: TGCGCCAGCACCGCGCGGCGGGAGGGCTCCTACGAGCAGTACGTC. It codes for CASTARREGSYEQYV.

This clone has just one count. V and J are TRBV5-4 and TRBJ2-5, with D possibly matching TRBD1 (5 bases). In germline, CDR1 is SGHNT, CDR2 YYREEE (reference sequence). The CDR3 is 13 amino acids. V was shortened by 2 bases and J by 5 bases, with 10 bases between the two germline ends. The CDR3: CASSFEGAETQYF. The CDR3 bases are TGTGCCAGCAGCTTCGAAGGGGCTGAGACCCAGTACTTC.

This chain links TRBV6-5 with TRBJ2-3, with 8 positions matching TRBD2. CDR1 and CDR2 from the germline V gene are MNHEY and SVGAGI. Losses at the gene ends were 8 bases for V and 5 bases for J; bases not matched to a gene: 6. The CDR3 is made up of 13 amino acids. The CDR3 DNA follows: TGTGCCAGCGGTAGCGGGGTGTTAGATACGCAGTATTTT. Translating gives CASGSGVLDTQYF.

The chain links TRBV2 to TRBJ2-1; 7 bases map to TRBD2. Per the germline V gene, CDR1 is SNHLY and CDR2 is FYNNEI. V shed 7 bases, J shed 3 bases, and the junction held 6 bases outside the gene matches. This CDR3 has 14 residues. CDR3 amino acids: CASIGGGSYNEQFF. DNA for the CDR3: TGTGCCAGCATTGGGGGGGGGAGCTACAATGAGCAGTTCTTC.

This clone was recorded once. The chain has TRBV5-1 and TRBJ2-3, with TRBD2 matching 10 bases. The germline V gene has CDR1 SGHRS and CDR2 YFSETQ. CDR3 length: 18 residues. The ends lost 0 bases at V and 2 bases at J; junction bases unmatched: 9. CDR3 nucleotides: TGCGCCAGCAGCTTGGCGAGCGGGGGGGCCGGTGACACAGATACGCAGTATTTT. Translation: CASSLASGGAGDTDTQYF. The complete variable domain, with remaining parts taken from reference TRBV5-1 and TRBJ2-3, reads KAGVTQTPRYLIKTRGQQVTLSCSPISGHRSVSWYQQTPGQGLQFLFEYFSETQRNKGNFPGRFSGRQFSNSRSEMNVSTLELGDSALYLCASSLASGGAGDTDTQYFGPGTRLTVL.

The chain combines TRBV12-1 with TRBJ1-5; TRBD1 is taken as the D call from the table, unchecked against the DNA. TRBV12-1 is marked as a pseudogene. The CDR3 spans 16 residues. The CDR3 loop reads CASSSGLSRDREPQHF. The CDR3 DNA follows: TGTGCCAGCAGCTCCGGACTATCCCGGGACAGGGAGCCCCAGCATTTT.

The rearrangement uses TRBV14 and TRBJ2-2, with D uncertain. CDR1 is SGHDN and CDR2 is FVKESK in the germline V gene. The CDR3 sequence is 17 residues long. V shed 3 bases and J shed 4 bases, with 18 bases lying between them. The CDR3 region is CASSHSPLTTATGELFF. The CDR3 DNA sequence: TGTGCCAGCAGCCACTCCCCTCTGACAACTGCCACCGGGGAGCTGTTTTTT.

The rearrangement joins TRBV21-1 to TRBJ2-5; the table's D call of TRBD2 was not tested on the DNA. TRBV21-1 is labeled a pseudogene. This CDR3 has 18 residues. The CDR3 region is CASSKDFGGRAAFETQYF. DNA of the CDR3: TGTGCCAGCAGCAAAGATTTTGGCGGGAGGGCCGCATTCGAGACCCAGTACTTC.

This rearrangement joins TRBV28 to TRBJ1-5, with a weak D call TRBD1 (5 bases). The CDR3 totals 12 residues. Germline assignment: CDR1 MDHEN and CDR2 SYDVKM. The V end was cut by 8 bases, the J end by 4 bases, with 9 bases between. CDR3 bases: TGTGCCAGCGCTGGGGGGAATCAGCCCCAGCATTTT. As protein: CASAGGNQPQHF.

CDR3 protein: CASSQVQGDYGYTF. In nucleotides, the CDR3 is TGTGCCAGCAGCCAAGTTCAGGGCGACTATGGCTACACCTTC. This sequence joins TRBV4-2 and TRBJ1-2; weak D call: TRBD1 (5 bases). Trimming removed 1 base at V and 3 bases at J, with 9 bases between. Germline V gene sequence: CDR1 LGHNA, CDR2 YNFKEQ. The CDR3 covers 14 residues.

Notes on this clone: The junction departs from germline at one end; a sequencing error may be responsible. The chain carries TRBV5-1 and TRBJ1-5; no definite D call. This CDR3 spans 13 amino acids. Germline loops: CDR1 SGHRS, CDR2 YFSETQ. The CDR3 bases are TGTGCCAGCAGCTTGTACGAGGGTCAGCCCCAGCATTTT. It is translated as CASSLYEGQPQHF.

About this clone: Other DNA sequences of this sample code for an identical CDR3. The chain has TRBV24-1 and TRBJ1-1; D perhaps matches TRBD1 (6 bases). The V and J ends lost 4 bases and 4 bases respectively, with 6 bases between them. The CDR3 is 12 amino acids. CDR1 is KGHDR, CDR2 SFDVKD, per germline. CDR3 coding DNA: TGTGCCACCAGTGAAGGGGGCACTGAAGCTTTCTTT. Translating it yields CATSEGGTEAFF.

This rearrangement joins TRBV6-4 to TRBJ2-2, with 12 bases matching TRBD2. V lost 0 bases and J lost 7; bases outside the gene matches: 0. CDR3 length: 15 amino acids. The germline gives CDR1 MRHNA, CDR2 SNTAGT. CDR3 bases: TGTGCCAGCAGTGACTCGACTAGCGGGAGCGGGGAGCTGTTTTTT. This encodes CASSDSTSGSGELFF.

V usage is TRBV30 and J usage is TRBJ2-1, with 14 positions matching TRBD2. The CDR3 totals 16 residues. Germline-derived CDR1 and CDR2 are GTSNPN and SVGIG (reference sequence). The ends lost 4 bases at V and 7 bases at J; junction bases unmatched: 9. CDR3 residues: CAWNPGTSGSGNEQFF. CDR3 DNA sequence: TGTGCCTGGAACCCCGGGACTAGCGGGAGTGGGAATGAGCAGTTCTTC.

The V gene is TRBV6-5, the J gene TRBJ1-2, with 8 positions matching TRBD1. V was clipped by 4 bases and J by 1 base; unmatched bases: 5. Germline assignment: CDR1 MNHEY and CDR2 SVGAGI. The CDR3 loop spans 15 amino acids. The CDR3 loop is CASSSQGGDNYGYTF. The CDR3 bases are TGTGCCAGCAGTTCACAGGGGGGGGATAACTATGGCTACACCTTC.

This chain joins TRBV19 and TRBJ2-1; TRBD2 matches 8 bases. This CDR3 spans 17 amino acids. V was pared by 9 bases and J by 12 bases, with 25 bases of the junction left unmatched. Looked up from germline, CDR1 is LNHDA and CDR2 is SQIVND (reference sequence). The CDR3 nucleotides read TGTGCCAGCACAGCGGGAGAGGGAGCGGAGGGGTACAAGGGGCAGTTCTTC. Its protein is CASTAGEGAEGYKGQFF.

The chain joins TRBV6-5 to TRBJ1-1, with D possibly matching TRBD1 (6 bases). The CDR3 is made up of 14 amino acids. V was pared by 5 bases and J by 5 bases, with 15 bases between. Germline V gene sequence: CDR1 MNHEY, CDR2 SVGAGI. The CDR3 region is CASSKTGKGTEAFF. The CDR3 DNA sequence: TGTGCCAGCAGTAAGACAGGCAAAGGGACTGAAGCTTTCTTT.

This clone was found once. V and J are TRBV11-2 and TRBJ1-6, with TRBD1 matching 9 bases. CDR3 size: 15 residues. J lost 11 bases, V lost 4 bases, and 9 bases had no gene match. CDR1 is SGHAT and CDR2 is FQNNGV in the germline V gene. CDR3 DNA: TGTGCCAGCAGCTCGTTACAGGGGGCGCCTCCACCCCTCCACTTT. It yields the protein CASSSLQGAPPPLHF.

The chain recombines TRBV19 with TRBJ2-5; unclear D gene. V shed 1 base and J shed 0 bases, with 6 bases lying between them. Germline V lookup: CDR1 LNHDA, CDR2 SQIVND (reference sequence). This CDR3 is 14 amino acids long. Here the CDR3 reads CASSIVGNQETQYF. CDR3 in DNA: TGTGCCAGTAGTATAGTCGGTAACCAAGAGACCCAGTACTTC.

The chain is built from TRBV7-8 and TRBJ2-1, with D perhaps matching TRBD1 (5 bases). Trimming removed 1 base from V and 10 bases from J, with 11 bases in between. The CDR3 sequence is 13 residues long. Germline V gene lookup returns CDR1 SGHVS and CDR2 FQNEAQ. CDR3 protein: CASSLVRGPEQFF. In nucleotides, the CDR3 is TGTGCCAGCAGCTTAGTAAGGGGTCCCGAGCAGTTCTTC.

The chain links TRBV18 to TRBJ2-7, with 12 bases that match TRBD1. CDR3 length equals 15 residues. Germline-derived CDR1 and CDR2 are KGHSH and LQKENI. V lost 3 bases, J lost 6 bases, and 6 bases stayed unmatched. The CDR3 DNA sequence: TGTGCCAGCTCACCGGGACAGGGGGCTTTAGGCGAGCAGTACGTC. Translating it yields CASSPGQGALGEQYV.

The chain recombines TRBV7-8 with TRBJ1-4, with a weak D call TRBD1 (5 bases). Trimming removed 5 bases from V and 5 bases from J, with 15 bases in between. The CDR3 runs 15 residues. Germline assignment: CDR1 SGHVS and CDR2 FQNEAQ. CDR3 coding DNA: TGTGCCAGCAGCACCCCCGGGACTGGCAATGAAAAACTGTTTTTT. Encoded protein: CASSTPGTGNEKLFF.

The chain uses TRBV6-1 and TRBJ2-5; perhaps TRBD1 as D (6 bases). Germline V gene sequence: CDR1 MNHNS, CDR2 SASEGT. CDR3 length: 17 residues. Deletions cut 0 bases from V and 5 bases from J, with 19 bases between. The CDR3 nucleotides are TGTGCCAGCAGTGAAGCGTATAGAGCAGGGGTGCCGGAGACCCAGTACTTC. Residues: CASSEAYRAGVPETQYF.

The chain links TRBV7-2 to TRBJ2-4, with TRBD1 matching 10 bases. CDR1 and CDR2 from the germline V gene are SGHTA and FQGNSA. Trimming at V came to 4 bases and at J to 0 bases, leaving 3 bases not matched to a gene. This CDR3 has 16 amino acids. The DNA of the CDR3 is TGTGCCAGCAGCTCTCGGACAGGGGGAGCCAAAAACATTCAGTACTTC. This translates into CASSSRTGGAKNIQYF.

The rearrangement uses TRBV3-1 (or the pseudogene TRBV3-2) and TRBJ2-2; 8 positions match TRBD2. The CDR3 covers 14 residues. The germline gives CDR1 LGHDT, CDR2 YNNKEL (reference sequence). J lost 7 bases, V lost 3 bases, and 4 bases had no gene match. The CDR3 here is CASSHLGTSGELFF. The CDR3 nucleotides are TGTGCCAGCAGCCATCTCGGGACTAGCGGGGAGCTGTTTTTT.

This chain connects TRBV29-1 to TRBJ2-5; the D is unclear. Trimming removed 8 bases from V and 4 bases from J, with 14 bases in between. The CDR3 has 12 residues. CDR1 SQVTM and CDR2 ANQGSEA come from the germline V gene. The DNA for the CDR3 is TGCAGCATAACTCCGGAGACAGAGACCCAGTACTTC. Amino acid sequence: CSITPETETQYF.